This TCR beta chain originates from a study of T-cell reconstitution after alpha-beta-depleted transplantation in children. Using unique molecular identifiers, the investigators prepared the TCRbeta library. TCRdb reprocessed the PCR reads via MiXCR and lists one record per CDR3 protein. Altogether 500,000 to 750,000 distinct CDR3 sequences are present, more than 20% being singletons, with the ten largest covering about 35%. This clonotype was sampled from a boy younger than two with Wiskott-Aldrich syndrome, due to receive a stem cell transplant. Sequencing used PBMCs, obtained before TCRalphabeta/CD19-depleted stem cell transplant.

The CDR3 region has the DNA TGTGCCAGCAGTCCCGTCGGGACAGGGCCTCTCTCTGGGGCCAACGTCCTGACTTTC. Encoded protein: CASSPVGTGPLSGANVLTF. The chain employs TRBV11-1 and TRBJ2-6; 9 bases are shared with TRBD1. Trimming at V came to 6 bases and at J to 0 bases, leaving 12 bases not matched to a gene. Germline values: CDR1 SGHAT, CDR2 FQDESV (reference sequence). This CDR3 contains 19 residues.